Only a few counts were recorded for the clone carrying this T cell receptor (beta chain). Germline V lookup: CDR1 MGHRA, CDR2 YSYEKL. The V end was cut by 0 bases, the J end by 4 bases, with 12 bases between. This CDR3 contains 15 residues. The record originates from a study of CD8+ T cells in alopecia areata. Sequencing relied on a cDNA template that was reverse transcribed from extracted RNA. The method was immunoSEQ multiplex PCR; TCRdb's version includes in-frame clones alone and lacks a portion of them. The sample carries over 95,000 clones, approximately 66% recorded once. Treatment described: oral pan-JAK inhibitor, 5-10 mg twice daily.

The V and J genes are TRBV4-1 and TRBJ1-1; D may be TRBD1 (5 bases). The sequencing used CD8+ T cells sorted from blood, collected at week 4, from a patient treated with tofacitinib. The receptor comes from a human donor with alopecia areata. The CDR3 region has the DNA TGCGCCAGCAGCCAAGATGGGGCGGTGGGCACTGAAGCTTTCTTT. This encodes CASSQDGAVGTEAFF.